This T cell receptor (beta chain) emerged from a study of T cell changes during pregnancy in multiple sclerosis. Here immunoSEQ multiplex PCR was the method, and the copy in TCRdb shows in-frame clones only, minus some. The sample includes 50,000 or so clones, more than 80% of them seen just once. V shed 5 bases, J shed 7 bases, and the junction held 16 bases outside the gene matches. CDR1 is SGHTA, CDR2 FQGNSA, per germline. CDR3 length: 16 residues. The material was CD4+ T cells from peripheral blood mononuclear cells, obtained before pregnancy. The chain joins TRBV7-2 to TRBJ2-7, with 8 bases matching TRBD2. The source is a female donor with multiple sclerosis, enrolled in a pregnancy study. The CDR3 region has the DNA TGTGCCAGCAGCCGCGGATTCGGGGGGGGGCTAGGGGAGCAGTACTTC. This sequence encodes CASSRGFGGGLGEQYF.